This TCR beta chain came from a study of PD-L1 blockade in urothelial cancer. At the level of the study: In the mid-2010s, patients got going on atezolizumab, taking 1,200 mg intravenously every 3 weeks. Analysis of the blood was performed 3 weeks (second dose) and 6 weeks after treatment start. Peripheral blood specimens exhibited a median yield of 141,255 T cells. Findings of the study overall: Expansion of tumor-associated blood clones at 3 weeks was greater in durable-benefit patients.

About this clone: Its antigen is undetermined.

Sample time point: peripheral blood 6 weeks after treatment start. J lost 5 bases, V lost 7 bases, and 12 bases had no gene match. The CDR3 totals 16 residues. Germline assignment: CDR1 SGDLS and CDR2 YYNGEE. Profiling relied on immunoSEQ multiplex PCR, and the TCRdb table lists in-frame clones only, not all of them. The sample holds about 50,000 clones, 70% to 90% seen once. This specimen was PBMCs, taken around atezolizumab (anti-PD-L1) treatment. The sequence derives from a man aged 55 to 69 with urothelial cancer. V usage is TRBV9 and J usage is TRBJ2-3; TRBD1 matches 11 bases. This CDR3 is CASGGSGQGAKDTQYF. In DNA, the CDR3 is TGTGCCAGCGGAGGATCCGGACAGGGGGCGAAAGATACGCAGTATTTT.